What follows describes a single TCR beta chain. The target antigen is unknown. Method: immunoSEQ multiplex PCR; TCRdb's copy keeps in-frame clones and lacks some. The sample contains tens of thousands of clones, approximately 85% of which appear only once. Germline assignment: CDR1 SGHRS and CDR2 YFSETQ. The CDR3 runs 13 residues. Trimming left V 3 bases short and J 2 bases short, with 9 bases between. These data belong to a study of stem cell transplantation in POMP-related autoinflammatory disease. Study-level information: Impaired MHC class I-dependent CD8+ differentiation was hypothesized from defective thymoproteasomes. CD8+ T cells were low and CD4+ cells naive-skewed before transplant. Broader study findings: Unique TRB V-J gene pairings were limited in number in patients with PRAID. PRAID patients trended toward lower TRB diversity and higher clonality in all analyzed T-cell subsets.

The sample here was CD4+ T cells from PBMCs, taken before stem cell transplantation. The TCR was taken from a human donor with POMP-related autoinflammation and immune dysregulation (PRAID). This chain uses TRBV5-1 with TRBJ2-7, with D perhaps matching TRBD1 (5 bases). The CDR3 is CASSSDSPYEQYF. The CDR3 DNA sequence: TGCGCCAGCAGCTCAGACAGCCCCTACGAGCAGTACTTC. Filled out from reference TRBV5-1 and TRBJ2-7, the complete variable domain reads KAGVTQTPRYLIKTRGQQVTLSCSPISGHRSVSWYQQTPGQGLQFLFEYFSETQRNKGNFPGRFSGRQFSNSRSEMNVSTLELGDSALYLCASSSDSPYEQYFGPGTRLTVT.